Each of the 21 T cell receptor beta chains below was sequenced from the same sample in a study of vaccination and CD4 T cells after COVID-19. Noted treatment: roughly nine-day PBMC culture with coronavirus spike peptide pools or control peptides (ViraFEST assay). With the Oncomine TCR Beta short-read assay, DNA from cultured CD4+ T cells was sequenced. TCRdb used MiXCR to reprocess the PCR reads, holding one entry per CDR3 protein. Among over 8,500 distinct CDR3 sequences listed, approximately 63% were seen once. Which antigens these TCRs recognize remains unknown. Source material: CD4+ T cells from blood, cultured in vitro. These receptors were obtained from a human donor who had recovered from COVID-19.

This sequence joins TRBV20-1 and TRBJ1-5; 8 nucleotides line up with TRBD1. CDR1 is DFQATT, CDR2 SNEGSKA, per germline (reference sequence). The length of the CDR3 is 12 residues. V shed 6 bases and J 6 bases; nucleotides not matched to a gene: 4. Here the CDR3 reads CSAWTGSQPQHF. The DNA for the CDR3 is TGCAGTGCCTGGACAGGGAGTCAGCCCCAGCATTTT.

This clonotype was seen only once. This chain links TRBV2 with TRBJ1-6; D remains ambiguous. Germline values: CDR1 SNHLY, CDR2 FYNNEI. CDR3 length equals 13 residues. Trimming pared 7 bases from V and 7 bases from J, leaving 11 bases between. The CDR3: CASKRELNSPLHF. CDR3 DNA: TGTGCCAGCAAGAGGGAATTGAATTCACCCCTCCACTTT.

The V and J genes are TRBV28 and TRBJ1-2, with TRBD1 matching 7 bases. The V and J ends lost 9 bases and 8 bases, in that order; junction bases with no gene match: 18. CDR3 length: 15 amino acids. Germline lookup yields CDR1 MDHEN and CDR2 SYDVKM. In DNA, the CDR3 is TGTGCCAGTAGACCAACAGGGGTCACTACCTGGGGCTACACCTTC. Its protein product is CASRPTGVTTWGYTF.

V usage is TRBV24-1 and J usage is TRBJ2-7; 7 nucleotides align to TRBD1. The V gene's germline CDR1 is KGHDR and CDR2 SFDVKD. Unmatched junction bases numbered 5, after V lost 2 bases and J lost 2 bases. The CDR3 has 15 amino acids. The CDR3 spells CATSDSGTAAYEQYF. As DNA, the CDR3 is TGTGCCACCAGTGATTCCGGGACAGCCGCCTACGAGCAGTACTTC.

The V call is TRBV29-1, the J call TRBJ1-1; 8 nucleotides align to TRBD1. The J segment lost 4 bases and the V segment lost 7 bases, leaving 11 bases of the junction unmatched. Germline CDR1 reads SQVTM; CDR2 reads ANQGSEA. The CDR3 is 14 amino acids. DNA of the CDR3: TGCAGCGGAAGGACAGGGAGGTTGGCCACTGAAGCTTTCTTT. It is translated as CSGRTGRLATEAFF.

Only one count was recorded for this clonotype. CDR3: CATSDHGTGDQPQHF. The DNA of the CDR3 is TGTGCCACCAGTGATCACGGGACCGGTGACCAGCCCCAGCATTTT. The chain links TRBV24-1 to TRBJ1-5; perhaps TRBD1 as D (5 bases). V was cut by 3 bases and J by 7 bases, with 15 bases left in between. CDR1 is KGHDR and CDR2 is SFDVKD in the germline V gene. The CDR3 totals 15 residues.

The chain recombines TRBV6-1 with TRBJ2-7; tentatively, D is TRBD2 (5 bases). The germline gives CDR1 MNHNS, CDR2 SASEGT. The V end lost 0 bases, the J end lost 7 bases, and 13 bases lay between the germline ends. The CDR3 loop spans 14 amino acids. CDR3: CASSEARAAVEQYF. CDR3 nucleotides: TGTGCCAGCAGTGAAGCGAGGGCAGCCGTTGAGCAGTACTTC.

V and J are TRBV15 and TRBJ1-2; perhaps TRBD1 as D (5 bases). Trimming left V 1 base short and J 6 bases short, with 12 bases between. Germline assignment: CDR1 LNHNV and CDR2 YYDKDF (reference sequence). The CDR3 totals 14 residues. The CDR3 sequence is CATSRGGGDNGYTF. The DNA of the CDR3 is TGTGCCACCAGCAGAGGTGGGGGAGATAATGGCTACACCTTC.

The genes are TRBV20-1 and TRBJ2-7; TRBD1 agrees at 10 bases. The V segment lost 6 bases and the J segment 2 bases; nucleotides outside the gene matches: 10. CDR1 is DFQATT, CDR2 SNEGSKA, per germline (reference sequence). This CDR3 is built from 15 residues. CDR3 loop: CSARTGGFPTYEQYF. As DNA, the CDR3 is TGCAGTGCGAGGACAGGGGGATTCCCCACCTACGAGCAGTACTTC.

The V call is TRBV6-2 or TRBV6-3, the J call TRBJ1-5; possible D gene TRBD1, 6 bases. Trimming took 4 bases from V and 7 from J, leaving 14 bases between them. The CDR3 runs 14 residues. The V gene's germline CDR1 is MNHEY and CDR2 SVGEGT. CDR3 amino acids: CASSFGGTGQPQHF. In nucleotides, the CDR3 is TGTGCCAGCAGTTTTGGGGGCACGGGGCAGCCCCAGCATTTT.

A few counts support this clonotype. J is TRBJ1-1 and V is TRBV15; D gene uncertain. The germline gives CDR1 LNHNV, CDR2 YYDKDF (reference sequence). Trimming cost V 5 bases and J 2 bases, with 9 bases left between them. This CDR3 is built from 13 residues. The CDR3, as DNA: TGTGCCACCAGCTATGGGGAAAACACTGAAGCTTTCTTT. It specifies CATSYGENTEAFF.

V usage is TRBV7-9 and J usage is TRBJ2-7, with D hard to call. V lost 3 bases, J lost 0 bases, and 3 bases lay in between. Germline V gives CDR1 SEHNR, CDR2 FQNEAQ (reference sequence). The CDR3 contains 12 residues. The CDR3 spells CASSFSSYEQYF. As DNA, the CDR3 is TGTGCCAGCAGCTTCTCCTCCTACGAGCAGTACTTC.

The chain joins TRBV6-2 or TRBV6-3 to TRBJ1-2, with D perhaps TRBD1 (5 bases). Germline CDR1 MNHEY, CDR2 SVGEGT. V shed 0 bases and J shed 4 bases, with 9 bases lying between them. The CDR3 is 14 amino acids. The CDR3 reads CASSYSGRVYGYTF. The CDR3 DNA is TGTGCCAGCAGTTACTCGGGCAGGGTCTATGGCTACACCTTC.

This clonotype was observed a few times. The rearrangement joins TRBV20-1 to TRBJ1-5; maybe TRBD1 (5 bases). The CDR3 covers 15 residues. V was pared by 2 bases and J by 2 bases, with 13 bases between. CDR1 and CDR2 from the germline V gene are DFQATT and SNEGSKA (reference sequence). The CDR3 nucleotides read TGCAGTGCTAGATTGACAACAGGCCGCAATCAGCCCCAGCATTTT. Amino acid sequence: CSARLTTGRNQPQHF.

As regards this clonotype: The DNA is left out, because the CDR3 cannot be placed on it with certainty; the CDR3 is given as TCRdb lists it. V usage is TRBV7-2 and J usage is TRBJ2-5. Counting both end residues, the CDR3 totals 24 amino acids. Germline V gives CDR1 SGHTA, CDR2 FQGNSA. This CDR3 reads CASTNQTSMYLCASSARVSETQYF.

This rearrangement joins TRBV6-1 to TRBJ1-5; no clear D gene. CDR3 length: 14 amino acids. Germline V gives CDR1 MNHNS, CDR2 SASEGT. Trimming removed 6 bases from V and 1 base from J, with 10 bases in between. CDR3 sequence reads: CASRVDMSNQPQHF. The CDR3 nucleotides read TGTGCCAGCAGGGTTGACATGAGCAATCAGCCCCAGCATTTT.

This clonotype came up once. Here the CDR3 reads CASSNPGRRHF. CDR3 nucleotide sequence: TGTGCCAGCAGTAACCCAGGACGGAGGCATTTT. The chain is built from TRBV6-2 or TRBV6-3 and TRBJ1-5; no clear D. V shed 5 bases and J shed 15 bases, with 14 bases lying between them. Germline V gene lookup returns CDR1 MNHEY and CDR2 SVGEGT. This CDR3 contains 11 residues.

The gene calls are TRBV20-1 and TRBJ2-7; a weak D match, TRBD1 (6 bases). With 3 bases removed from V and 5 bases from J, the gap between germline ends came to 20 bases. The germline V gene encodes CDR1 DFQATT and CDR2 SNEGSKA (reference sequence). The CDR3 is 15 residues long. CDR3 loop: CSARSPQGPANEQYF. CDR3 nucleotides: TGCAGTGCTAGGTCACCCCAGGGGCCAGCCAACGAGCAGTACTTC.

V is TRBV15 and J is TRBJ2-7; D remains unclear. CDR3 length: 12 residues. Trimming removed 6 bases at V and 2 bases at J, with 8 bases between. Germline assignment: CDR1 LNHNV and CDR2 YYDKDF (reference sequence). The CDR3 nucleotides read TGTGCCACCAGAACGGGCCCCTACGAGCAGTACTTC. Amino acids: CATRTGPYEQYF.

J is TRBJ2-1 and V is TRBV20-1, with D unresolved. From germline, CDR1 is DFQATT and CDR2 SNEGSKA (reference sequence). The V end lost 3 bases, the J end lost 9 bases, and 9 bases lay between the germline ends. This CDR3 has 11 amino acids. CDR3 sequence: CSASVATEQFF. The CDR3 coding sequence is TGCAGTGCTAGTGTGGCGACTGAGCAGTTCTTC.

This clonotype was picked up a small number of times. The chain links TRBV27 to TRBJ2-7; 8 bases align to TRBD2. The CDR3 is made up of 14 amino acids. With 8 bases clipped from V and 2 bases from J, the junction kept 8 bases outside the gene matches. The germline V gene has CDR1 MNHEY and CDR2 SMNVEV (reference sequence). The CDR3 region is CASRLASLTYEQYF. CDR3 sequence (DNA): TGTGCCAGCCGACTAGCGTCCTTGACCTACGAGCAGTACTTC.